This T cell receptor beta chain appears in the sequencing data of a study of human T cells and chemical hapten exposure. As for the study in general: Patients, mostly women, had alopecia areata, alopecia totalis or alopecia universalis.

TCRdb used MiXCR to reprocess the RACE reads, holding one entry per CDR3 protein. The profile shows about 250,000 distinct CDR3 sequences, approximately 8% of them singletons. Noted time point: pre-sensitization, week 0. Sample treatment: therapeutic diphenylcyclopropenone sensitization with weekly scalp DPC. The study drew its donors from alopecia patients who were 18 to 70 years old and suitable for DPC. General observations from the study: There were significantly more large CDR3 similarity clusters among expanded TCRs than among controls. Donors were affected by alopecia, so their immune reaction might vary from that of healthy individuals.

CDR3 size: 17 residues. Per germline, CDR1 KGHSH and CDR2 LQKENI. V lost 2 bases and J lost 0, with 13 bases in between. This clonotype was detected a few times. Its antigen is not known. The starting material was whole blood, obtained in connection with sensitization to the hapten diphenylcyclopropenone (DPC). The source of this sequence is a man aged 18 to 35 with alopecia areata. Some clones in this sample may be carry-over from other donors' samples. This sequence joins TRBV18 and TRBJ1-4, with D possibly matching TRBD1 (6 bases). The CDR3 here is CASSPGQFIATNEKLFF. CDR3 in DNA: TGTGCCAGCTCACCAGGACAGTTCATTGCAACTAATGAAAAACTGTTTTTT. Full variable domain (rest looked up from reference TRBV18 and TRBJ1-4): NAGVMQNPRHLVRRRGQEARLRCSPMKGHSHVYWYRQLPEEGLKFMVYLQKENIIDESGMPKERFSAEFPKEGPSILRIQQVVRGDSAAYFCASSPGQFIATNEKLFFGSGTQLSVL.